The sequence of this T cell receptor beta chain was determined in a study of PD-1 blockade in classical Hodgkin lymphoma. General observations from the study: Although disease activity or prior therapy may be involved, causes of the repertoire differences remain undefined.

Remarks on this clone: The antigen is undetermined.

The repertoire was sequenced with immunoSEQ multiplex PCR; TCRdb's copy has only in-frame clones and lacks some. The sample consists of 29,000 or so clones, approximately 80% of them appearing once. Specified time point: cycle 4 day 1 (C4D1), after more than 5 weeks of nivolumab. With no exception, relapse followed autologous stem cell transplantation in all patients, and brentuximab vedotin exposure varied. With magnetic negative selection, CD4+ T cells were purified from PBMCs that had been thawed. Between the trimmed V and J ends, which lost 2 bases and 6 bases, there was a span of 13 bases. CDR1 MNHEY and CDR2 SVGAGI come from the germline V gene. The CDR3 contains 14 residues.

This TCR was recovered from a human donor with classical Hodgkin lymphoma. The chain carries TRBV6-5 and TRBJ1-2; the D gene is possibly TRBD1 (5 bases). The specimen was CD4+ T cells from blood, collected before the fourth cycle of nivolumab. The CDR3 sequence: CASSYSQGGDGYTF. The CDR3 bases are TGTGCCAGCAGTTACAGCCAGGGCGGCGATGGCTACACCTTC.